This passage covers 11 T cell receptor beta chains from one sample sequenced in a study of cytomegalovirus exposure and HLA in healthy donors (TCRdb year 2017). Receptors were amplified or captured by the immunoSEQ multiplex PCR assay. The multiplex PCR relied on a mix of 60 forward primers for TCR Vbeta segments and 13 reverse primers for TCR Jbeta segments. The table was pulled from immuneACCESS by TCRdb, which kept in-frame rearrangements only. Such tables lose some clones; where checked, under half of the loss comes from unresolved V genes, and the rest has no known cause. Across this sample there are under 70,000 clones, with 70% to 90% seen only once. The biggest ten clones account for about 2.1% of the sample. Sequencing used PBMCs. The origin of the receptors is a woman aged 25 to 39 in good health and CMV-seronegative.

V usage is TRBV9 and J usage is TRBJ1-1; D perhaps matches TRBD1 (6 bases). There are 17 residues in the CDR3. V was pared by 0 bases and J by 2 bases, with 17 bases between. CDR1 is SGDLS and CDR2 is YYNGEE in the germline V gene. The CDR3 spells CASSVGEGGSSNTEAFF. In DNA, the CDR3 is TGTGCCAGCAGCGTAGGGGAGGGGGGCAGCTCTAACACTGAAGCTTTCTTT.

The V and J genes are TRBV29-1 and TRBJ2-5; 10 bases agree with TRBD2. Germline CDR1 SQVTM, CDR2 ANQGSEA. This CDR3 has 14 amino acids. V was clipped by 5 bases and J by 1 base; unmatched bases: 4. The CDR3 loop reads CSVPGLAAQETQYF. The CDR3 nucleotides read TGCAGCGTTCCAGGACTAGCGGCCCAAGAGACCCAGTACTTC.

DNA for the CDR3: TGTGCCAGCAGCTTGCAGGGAGGCGACACTGAAGCTTTCTTT. Encoded protein: CASSLQGGDTEAFF. This rearrangement joins TRBV11-2 to TRBJ1-1, with D possibly matching TRBD1 (5 bases). With 3 bases removed from V and 3 bases from J, the gap between germline ends came to 11 bases. This CDR3 contains 14 residues. Per the germline V gene, CDR1 is SGHAT and CDR2 is FQNNGV.

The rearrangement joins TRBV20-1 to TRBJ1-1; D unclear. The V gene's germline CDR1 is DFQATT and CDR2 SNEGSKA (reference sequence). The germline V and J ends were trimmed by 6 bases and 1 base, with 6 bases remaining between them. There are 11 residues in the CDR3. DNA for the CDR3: TGCAGTGCGCGGGAGAACACTGAAGCTTTCTTT. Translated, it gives CSARENTEAFF.

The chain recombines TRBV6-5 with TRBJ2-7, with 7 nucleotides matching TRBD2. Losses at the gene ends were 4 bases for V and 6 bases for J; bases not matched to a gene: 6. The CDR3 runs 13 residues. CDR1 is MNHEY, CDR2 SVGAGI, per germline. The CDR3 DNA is TGTGCCAGCAGTTCAGGTGGGGAGGGCGAGCAGTACTTC. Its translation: CASSSGGEGEQYF.

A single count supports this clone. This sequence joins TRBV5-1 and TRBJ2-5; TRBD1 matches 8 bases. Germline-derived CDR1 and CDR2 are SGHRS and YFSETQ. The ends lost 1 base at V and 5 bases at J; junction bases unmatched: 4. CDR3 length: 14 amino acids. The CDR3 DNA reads TGCGCCAGCAGCTTGCCCAGGGGGCCCGAGACCCAGTACTTC. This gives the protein CASSLPRGPETQYF.

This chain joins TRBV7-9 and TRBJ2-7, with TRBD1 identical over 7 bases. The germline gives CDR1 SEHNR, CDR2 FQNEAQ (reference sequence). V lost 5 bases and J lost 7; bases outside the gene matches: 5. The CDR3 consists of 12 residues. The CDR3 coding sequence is TGTGCCAGCAGCCTAACAGGGGTAGAGCAGTACTTC. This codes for CASSLTGVEQYF.

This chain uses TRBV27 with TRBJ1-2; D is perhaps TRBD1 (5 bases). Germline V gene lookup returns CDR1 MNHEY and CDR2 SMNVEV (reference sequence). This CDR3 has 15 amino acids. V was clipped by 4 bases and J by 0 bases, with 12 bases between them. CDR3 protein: CASSWAGYSNYGYTF. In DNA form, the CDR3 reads TGTGCCAGCAGTTGGGCAGGGTATTCTAACTATGGCTACACCTTC.

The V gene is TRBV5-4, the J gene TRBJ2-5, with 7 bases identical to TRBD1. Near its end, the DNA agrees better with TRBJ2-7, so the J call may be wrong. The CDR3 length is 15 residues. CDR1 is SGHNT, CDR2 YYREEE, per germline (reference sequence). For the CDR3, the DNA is TGTGCCAGCAGCCTTACCGGGACAGACTCCTACGAGCAGTACTTC. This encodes CASSLTGTDSYEQYF.

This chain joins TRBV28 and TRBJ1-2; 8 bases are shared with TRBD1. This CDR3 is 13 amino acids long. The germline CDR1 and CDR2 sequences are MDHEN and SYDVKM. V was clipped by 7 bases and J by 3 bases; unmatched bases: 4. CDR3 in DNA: TGTGCCAGCATCCCGGACAGGGACTATGGCTACACCTTC. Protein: CASIPDRDYGYTF.

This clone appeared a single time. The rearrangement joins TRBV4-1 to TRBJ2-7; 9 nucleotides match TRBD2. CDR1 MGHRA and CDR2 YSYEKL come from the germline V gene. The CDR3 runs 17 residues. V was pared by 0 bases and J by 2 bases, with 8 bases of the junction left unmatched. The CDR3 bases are TGCGCCAGCAGCCAAGATCTAGTAGCGGGAGTCCCCTACGAGCAGTACTTC. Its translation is CASSQDLVAGVPYEQYF.